A single sample gave rise to the 18 T cell receptor beta chains below, sequenced in a study of beta chain features in type 1 diabetes. The investigators reverse transcribed all of the isolated RNA, so they sequenced expressed TCRB transcripts. Profiling relied on immunoSEQ multiplex PCR, and the TCRdb table lists in-frame clones only, not all of them. The sample yields about 340,000 clones, approximately 8.2% seen once. What was sequenced was central memory CD4+ T cells from blood. The receptors stem from a woman aged 18 to 35 in good health.

This clone was detected only a few times. V is TRBV4-3 and J is TRBJ2-6, with D possibly being TRBD2 (5 bases). Trimming stripped 2 bases from V and 1 base from J, with 6 bases between. Germline V CDR1 and CDR2: LGHNA, YSLEER. The CDR3 runs to 15 residues. The CDR3 loop reads CASSQRGSGANVLTF. CDR3 DNA: TGCGCCAGCAGCCAACGGGGATCTGGGGCCAACGTCCTGACTTTC.

There are a few counts of this clone. A read error may be the cause here, since a much bigger clone is one base away. The chain links TRBV7-8 to TRBJ2-7; D is unresolved. V was shortened by 2 bases and J by 2 bases, with 4 bases between the two germline ends. This CDR3 spans 12 amino acids. Per germline, CDR1 SGHVS and CDR2 FQNEAQ. CDR3 bases: TGTGCCAGCAGCTTATTGACCTACGAGCAGTACTTC. It is translated as CASSLLTYEQYF.

The genes are TRBV6-6 and TRBJ1-3; D gene uncertain. Germline lookup yields CDR1 MNHNY and CDR2 SVGAGI (reference sequence). The CDR3 has 10 residues. V was pared by 11 bases and J by 4 bases, with 6 bases between. CDR3 bases: TGTGCCTGCTCCGGAAACACCATATATTTT. Amino acids: CACSGNTIYF.

J is TRBJ2-3 and V is TRBV7-2; D not resolved. Germline values: CDR1 SGHTA, CDR2 FQGNSA. The CDR3 has 14 residues. V was cut by 5 bases and J by 2 bases, with 11 bases left in between. CDR3 protein: CASSPAPYTDTQYF. As DNA, the CDR3 is TGTGCCAGCAGCCCAGCCCCGTACACAGATACGCAGTATTTT.

This clone was seen more than once but under ten times. The chain couples TRBV4-2 to TRBJ1-4; D unclear. Germline loops: CDR1 LGHNA, CDR2 YNFKEQ. This CDR3 is 16 amino acids long. V was trimmed by 0 bases and J by 5 bases, leaving 13 bases between them. Here the CDR3 DNA reads TGTGCCAGCAGCCAAGATCATCCGGTCAGGAATGAAAAACTGTTTTTT. Protein product: CASSQDHPVRNEKLFF.

The V call is TRBV7-2, the J call TRBJ2-3, with a tentative D call TRBD2 (6 bases). Trimming removed 0 bases from V and 10 bases from J, with 11 bases in between. This CDR3 comprises 13 residues. The germline gives CDR1 SGHTA, CDR2 FQGNSA. For the CDR3, the DNA is TGTGCCAGCAGCTTAGCCGGTAGCGGTCCGCAGTATTTT. Translation gives CASSLAGSGPQYF.

This clone was picked up many times. The chain uses TRBV18 and TRBJ1-4; D gene ambiguous. Germline assignment: CDR1 KGHSH and CDR2 LQKENI. This CDR3 region has 14 residues. Trimming shortened V by 5 bases and J by 5 bases, and 12 bases separated the two germline ends. CDR3 loop: CASSNPTWNEKLFF. The CDR3 DNA follows: TGTGCCAGCTCAAACCCCACTTGGAATGAAAAACTGTTTTTT. The complete variable domain, with remaining parts taken from reference TRBV18 and TRBJ1-4, reads NAGVMQNPRHLVRRRGQEARLRCSPMKGHSHVYWYRQLPEEGLKFMVYLQKENIIDESGMPKERFSAEFPKEGPSILRIQQVVRGDSAAYFCASSNPTWNEKLFFGSGTQLSVL.

In its sample, this clone was seen many times. This sequence joins TRBV18 and TRBJ2-1; no clear D gene. The V end lost 3 bases, the J end lost 4 bases, and 10 bases lay between the germline ends. The CDR3 is made up of 14 amino acids. CDR1 is KGHSH and CDR2 is LQKENI in the germline V gene. The chain's CDR3 is CASSPPGWYNEQFF. The CDR3 nucleotides are TGTGCCAGCTCACCCCCCGGGTGGTACAATGAGCAGTTCTTC. Variable domain in full (rest from reference TRBV18 and TRBJ2-1): NAGVMQNPRHLVRRRGQEARLRCSPMKGHSHVYWYRQLPEEGLKFMVYLQKENIIDESGMPKERFSAEFPKEGPSILRIQQVVRGDSAAYFCASSPPGWYNEQFFGPGTRLTVL.

This clone was counted between two and nine times. This sequence joins TRBV7-2 and TRBJ2-1, with 12 bases aligning to TRBD2. CDR1 and CDR2 from the germline V gene are SGHTA and FQGNSA. The CDR3 loop spans 15 amino acids. With V trimmed by 4 bases and J by 3 bases, 1 base remained unmatched. As DNA, the CDR3 is TGTGCCAGCAGCTCGGGACTAGCGGGCTACAATGAGCAGTTCTTC. Residues: CASSSGLAGYNEQFF.

This clone was found many times. V is TRBV18 and J is TRBJ2-4; D is possibly TRBD1 or TRBD2 (5 bases each). Germline V CDR1 and CDR2: KGHSH, LQKENI. The CDR3 is 16 amino acids. Trimming left V 6 bases short and J 0 bases short, with 15 bases between. CDR3 bases: TGTGCCAGCTCCCCGAGAGAGGGGCAAGCCAAAAACATTCAGTACTTC. As protein: CASSPREGQAKNIQYF.

This chain's CDR3 is CASGTRGVRETQYF. CDR3 sequence (DNA): TGTGCCAGCGGCACGCGAGGTGTAAGAGAGACCCAGTACTTC. The chain carries TRBV7-2 and TRBJ2-5, with unresolved D. Between the trimmed V and J ends, which lost 8 bases and 4 bases, there was a span of 17 bases. The germline gives CDR1 SGHTA, CDR2 FQGNSA. The CDR3 is 14 residues long.

The chain uses TRBV11-2 and TRBJ2-3; 9 bases match TRBD1. The CDR3 contains 15 residues. V trimming: 4 bases; J trimming: 1 base; junction bases outside the gene matches: 3. Germline V gene lookup returns CDR1 SGHAT and CDR2 FQNNGV. The CDR3 region is CASSSGQGGTDTQYF. The DNA of the CDR3 is TGTGCCAGCAGCTCGGGACAGGGTGGCACAGATACGCAGTATTTT.

Comments on this clone: Different DNA sequences within this sample yield the same CDR3. The chain carries TRBV15 and TRBJ2-7; D is perhaps TRBD1 (6 bases). The germline V and J ends were trimmed by 1 base and 6 bases, with 10 bases remaining between them. This CDR3 contains 13 residues. Germline values: CDR1 LNHNV, CDR2 YYDKDF (reference sequence). Here the CDR3 reads CATSRGQVGEQYF. Here the CDR3 DNA reads TGTGCCACCAGCAGAGGACAGGTGGGCGAGCAGTACTTC.

This clone appeared a few times. The rearrangement links TRBV4-2 to TRBJ1-5; D is ambiguous. The CDR3 contains 13 residues. Germline loops: CDR1 LGHNA, CDR2 YNFKEQ. V dropped 5 bases and J dropped 5 bases, with 10 bases sitting between them. As DNA, the CDR3 is TGTGCCAGCAGCTTGGGGTGGGATCAGCCCCAGCATTTT. It codes for CASSLGWDQPQHF.

This clone was counted once. This chain connects TRBV18 to TRBJ2-3; tentative D call: TRBD2 (6 bases). Trimming took off 2 bases at V and 3 bases at J, with 15 bases between the two ends. Germline V gives CDR1 KGHSH, CDR2 LQKENI. This CDR3 spans 16 amino acids. This CDR3 reads CASSPGRSGSTDTQYF. Written as DNA, the CDR3 is TGTGCCAGCTCACCAGGTCGTAGCGGATCAACAGATACGCAGTATTTT.

This clone has only a few counts. CDR3 in amino acids: CASGTTGRPGIGEKLFF. CDR3 sequence (DNA): TGTGCCAGCGGGACGACAGGGCGGCCGGGAATTGGTGAAAAACTGTTTTTT. This rearrangement joins TRBV28 to TRBJ1-4, with 7 bases matching TRBD1. CDR3 size: 17 residues. V shed 8 bases and J 7 bases; nucleotides not matched to a gene: 19. Germline-derived CDR1 and CDR2 are MDHEN and SYDVKM. Drawing the rest from reference TRBV28 and TRBJ1-4, the complete variable domain is DVKVTQSSRYLVKRTGEKVFLECVQDMDHENMFWYRQDPGLGLRLIYFSYDVKMKEKGDIPEGYSVSREKKERFSLILESASTNQTSMYLCASGTTGRPGIGEKLFFGSGTQLSVL.

The J gene is TRBJ2-6, the V gene TRBV6-5; unclear D gene. The CDR3 runs 16 residues. V lost 4 bases and J 13 bases, leaving 23 bases between the germline ends. Germline values: CDR1 MNHEY, CDR2 SVGAGI. CDR3 nucleotides: TGTGCCAGCAGTTTACCCCAGACGGGTGCCAACATGGTCCTGACTTTC. This encodes CASSLPQTGANMVLTF.

This clone has a handful of counts. V gene TRBV7-9 combines with J gene TRBJ2-1, with 8 positions matching TRBD2. The CDR3 consists of 15 residues. J gave up 6 bases and V 1 base, and 5 bases lay outside the gene matches. Germline assignment: CDR1 SEHNR and CDR2 FQNEAQ (reference sequence). The CDR3 coding sequence is TGTGCCAGCAGCTTAGGAGGGACTAGGATCAATGAGCAGTTCTTC. Translated: CASSLGGTRINEQFF.